These T cell receptor beta chains were read from a single sample in a study of blood T cell repertoires in COVID-19. Profiling relied on immunoSEQ multiplex PCR, and the TCRdb table lists in-frame clones only, not all of them. The data show 60,000 or so clones, about 90% seen once. Sample: peripheral blood. Every receptor here comes from a human donor with active COVID-19. The donor label of this sample is uncertain. CDR3s include the opening cysteine and the closing phenylalanine or tryptophan. D genes are given only for firm matches. Only part of the rows carry a size: once, few, many, or a class if the clone is expanded.

>NA|TRBV18|TRBJ2-5|TRBD1
CASSRGQGQETQYF
TGTGCCAGCTCACGAGGACAGGGCCAAGAGACCCAGTACTTC
>NA|TRBV4-1|TRBJ2-7|NA
CASSQDAYEQYF
TGCGCCAGCAGCCAAGACGCCTACGAGCAGTACTTC
>few|TRBV7-9|TRBJ1-2|NA
CASSFPEAGYTF
TGTGCCAGCAGCTTCCCGGAGGCTGGCTACACCTTC
>NA|TRBV27|TRBJ1-1|NA
CASSLSSPWNTEAFF
TGTGCCAGCAGTTTATCCAGTCCATGGAACACTGAAGCTTTCTTT
>NA|TRBV4-3|TRBJ2-7|TRBD1
CASSQADRGPYEQYF
TGCGCCAGCAGCCAAGCTGACAGGGGGCCCTACGAGCAGTACTTC
>NA|TRBV4-1|TRBJ2-7|NA
CASSQERGGTYEQYF
TGCGCCAGCAGCCAAGAAAGAGGAGGGACCTACGAGCAGTACTTC
>NA|TRBV6-6|TRBJ2-5|NA
CASSRSAGPGTQYF
TGTGCCAGCAGTAGGTCCGCGGGGCCAGGGACCCAGTACTTC
>NA|TRBV6-6|TRBJ1-1|TRBD1
CASSQTGDVNTEAFF
TGTGCCAGCAGTCAAACAGGGGACGTGAACACTGAAGCTTTCTTT
>NA|TRBV11-2|TRBJ1-2|NA
CASSLDDGGSYGYTF
TGTGCCAGCAGCTTAGATGATGGGGGCAGCTATGGCTACACCTTC
>NA|TRBV27|TRBJ2-5|NA
CASSQQVQETQYF
TGTGCCAGCAGTCAACAGGTCCAAGAGACCCAGTACTTC
>NA|TRBV5-4|TRBJ2-3|NA
CASSPGPGNTDTQYF
TGTGCCAGCAGCCCTGGGCCGGGGAACACAGATACGCAGTATTTT
>NA|TRBV11-2|TRBJ2-1|NA
CASSLASRSNEQFF
TGTGCCAGCAGCTTAGCATCCCGGTCCAATGAGCAGTTCTTC
>NA|TRBV11-2|TRBJ2-7|TRBD2
CASRVAGGSYEQYF
TGTGCCAGCAGAGTAGCGGGAGGGTCCTACGAGCAGTACTTC
>once|TRBV15|TRBJ2-4|NA
CATSRTGVLAKNIQYF
TGTGCCACCAGCAGGACAGGAGTCCTAGCCAAAAACATTCAGTACTTC
>NA|TRBV5-1|TRBJ1-5|NA
CASSENSNQPQHF
TGCGCCAGCAGTGAGAATAGCAATCAGCCCCAGCATTTT
>NA|TRBV19|TRBJ2-2|TRBD2
CASIRWTSGYVGELFF
TGTGCCAGTATTAGATGGACTAGCGGTTACGTCGGGGAGCTGTTTTTT
>NA|TRBV11-3|TRBJ1-1|NA
CASSLSGAGTEAFF
TGTGCCAGCAGCTTATCTGGGGCCGGCACTGAAGCTTTCTTT
>NA|TRBV6-5|TRBJ2-7|TRBD2
CASRPQLAGDYEQYF
TGTGCCAGCAGGCCTCAACTAGCGGGAGACTACGAGCAGTACTTC
>NA|TRBV19|TRBJ2-3|TRBD2
CASRASGTDTQYF
TGTGCCAGTAGGGCTAGCGGAACAGATACGCAGTATTTT
>NA|TRBV6-6|TRBJ2-4|TRBD1
CASSYPRTGQENIQYF
TGTGCCAGCAGTTACCCTCGGACAGGGCAGGAAAACATTCAGTACTTC
>NA|TRBV7-2|TRBJ2-2|TRBD2
CASSVPSGRANTGELFF
TGTGCCAGCAGCGTCCCTAGCGGGAGGGCCAACACCGGGGAGCTGTTTTTT
>NA|TRBV24-1|TRBJ2-1|TRBD1
CATSARDRSSYNEQFF
TGTGCCACCAGTGCCCGGGACAGGTCCTCCTACAATGAGCAGTTCTTC
>NA|TRBV30|TRBJ1-6|NA
CAWRGGGNNSPLHF
TGTGCCTGGAGGGGTGGGGGCAATAATTCACCCCTCCACTTT
>NA|TRBV5-4|TRBJ2-3|TRBD1
CASSPGDRGGTQYF
TGTGCCAGCAGTCCCGGAGACAGGGGCGGCACGCAGTATTTT
>NA|TRBV5-4|TRBJ2-5|TRBD2
CASSPGGRKETQYF
TGTGCCAGCAGCCCGGGGGGGAGGAAAGAGACCCAGTACTTC
>NA|TRBV20-1|TRBJ2-7|NA
CSVGGYEQYF
TGCAGTGTGGGAGGCTACGAGCAGTACTTC
>NA|TRBV6-2/TRBV6-3|TRBJ2-1|TRBD2
CASSLAGGPRGQFF
TGTGCCAGCAGTCTAGCGGGGGGGCCTCGCGGGCAGTTCTTC
>NA|TRBV2|TRBJ1-2|TRBD1
CASSGQGVRGYTF
TGTGCCAGCAGTGGGCAGGGGGTGCGCGGCTACACCTTC
>NA|TRBV3-1/TRBV3-2|TRBJ2-2|TRBD2
CASSRLAGGGTGELFF
TGTGCCAGCAGCCGTCTAGCGGGAGGCGGCACCGGGGAGCTGTTTTTT
>NA|TRBV7-2|TRBJ2-3|TRBD2
CASSLALAGLGSTDTQYF
TGTGCCAGCAGCTTAGCGCTAGCGGGACTAGGTTCGACAGATACGCAGTATTTT
>NA|TRBV20-1|TRBJ1-2|NA
CSARAYGYTF
TGCAGTGCTAGGGCCTATGGCTACACCTTC
>NA|TRBV6-2/TRBV6-3|TRBJ2-1|TRBD2
CASSPGYGGGLWDEQFF
TGTGCCAGCAGCCCCGGATACGGGGGGGGCCTTTGGGATGAGCAGTTCTTC